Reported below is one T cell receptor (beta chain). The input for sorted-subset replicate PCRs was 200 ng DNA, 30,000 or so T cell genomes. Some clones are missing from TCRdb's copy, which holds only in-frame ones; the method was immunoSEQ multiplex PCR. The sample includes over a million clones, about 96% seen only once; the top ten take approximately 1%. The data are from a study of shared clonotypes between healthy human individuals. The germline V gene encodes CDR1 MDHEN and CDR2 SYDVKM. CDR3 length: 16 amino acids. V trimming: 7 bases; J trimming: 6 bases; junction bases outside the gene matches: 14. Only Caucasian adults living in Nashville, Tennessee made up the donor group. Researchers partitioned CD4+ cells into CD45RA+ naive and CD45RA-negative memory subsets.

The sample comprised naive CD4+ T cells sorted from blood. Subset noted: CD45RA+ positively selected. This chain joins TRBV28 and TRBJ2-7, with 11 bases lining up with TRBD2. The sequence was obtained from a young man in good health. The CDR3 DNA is TGTGCCAGCACCCAGGGGGAACTAGCGGGAGTGGGCGAGCAGTACTTC. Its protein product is CASTQGELAGVGEQYF.